These T cell receptor beta chains were read from a single sample in a study of T-cell reconstitution after alpha-beta-depleted transplantation in children. TCRdb independently ran MiXCR on the PCR reads; one entry per CDR3 protein. This table has about 490,000 distinct CDR3 sequences, about 10% appearing once. Sequenced here: PBMCs, sampled before TCRalphabeta/CD19-depleted stem cell transplant. Every receptor here comes from a child aged 2 to 9 with inherited bone marrow failure, due to receive a stem cell transplant. The conserved cysteine and the conserved F or W are not part of the CDR3 here. The size field is filled for only some rows; it gives once, few, many or a size class.

V gene	J gene	clone size	CDR3 protein
TRBV7-9	TRBJ1-1	many	ASSLLDTDGEAF
TRBV28	TRBJ2-7	many	ASSFSQGSSYEQY
TRBV29-1	TRBJ2-1	many	SVDADRSSYNEQF
TRBV29-1	TRBJ2-2	few	SVEVRGWTGELF
TRBV15	TRBJ1-3	many	ATSRETVGADTIY
TRBV29-1	TRBJ2-1	many	SVPGVAGLTEQF
TRBV23-1	TRBJ2-1	few	ASSQPHRGRQF
TRBV29-1	TRBJ2-3	many	SVAGTASEDTQY
TRBV7-9	TRBJ2-1	many	ASSSVGVHEQF
TRBV20-1	TRBJ1-5	-	SARGRQGTEPQH
TRBV10-3	TRBJ1-1	many	AISASGAPNTEAF
TRBV5-4	TRBJ2-5	-	ASSFASEETQY